These 27 T cell receptor beta chains came from one sample sequenced in a study of T cells in Graves' hyperthyroidism and ophthalmopathy. TCR beta CDR3 sequences were amplified from RNA transcripts. HTBI primers were used for first-round RT-PCR of the TCR CDR3. Via MiXCR, TCRdb re-called the multiplex PCR reads, giving one row per CDR3 protein. The table lists about 640,000 distinct CDR3 sequences, more than 20% of them singletons. The material sequenced was blood. These TCRs come from a man aged 30-40 years with Graves' ophthalmopathy.

In this sample, this clonotype turned up a few times. V usage is TRBV5-1 and J usage is TRBJ2-3, with D perhaps matching TRBD1 (5 bases). Per germline, CDR1 SGHRS and CDR2 YFSETQ. The CDR3 is 14 residues long. V lost 4 bases and J 2 bases, leaving 11 bases between the germline ends. CDR3 region: CASSNGQSTDTQYF. CDR3 bases: TGCGCCAGCAGCAACGGACAATCCACAGATACGCAGTATTTT.

The chain uses TRBV10-3 and TRBJ2-2; 9 bases fit TRBD1. This CDR3 is built from 15 residues. V shed 8 bases, J shed 2 bases, and the junction held 6 bases outside the gene matches. Germline V gives CDR1 ENHRY, CDR2 SYGVKD. DNA of the CDR3: TGTGCCATCTCGACAGGGGGAGCCAACACCGGGGAGCTGTTTTTT. Encoded protein: CAISTGGANTGELFF.

The chain joins TRBV29-1 to TRBJ2-1, with 10 bases aligning to TRBD2. CDR1 and CDR2 (germline): SQVTM, ANQGSEA. J lost 6 bases, V lost 4 bases, and 12 bases had no gene match. The CDR3 is 16 residues long. DNA of the CDR3: TGCAGCGTTGGTGCGGCTAGCGGGAGAGGTAGCAATGAGCAGTTCTTC. Its translation: CSVGAASGRGSNEQFF.

The chain uses TRBV6-1 and TRBJ1-5; the match to TRBD1 covers 10 bases. CDR3 size: 18 residues. Germline-derived CDR1 and CDR2 are MNHNS and SASEGT. V was clipped by 7 bases and J by 1 base; unmatched bases: 13. The CDR3 DNA follows: TGTGCCAGCAACGCCGGGACAGGGGTTCTTTTGAGCAATCAGCCCCAGCATTTT. Protein: CASNAGTGVLLSNQPQHF.

The chain carries TRBV29-1 and TRBJ2-2; 9 nucleotides align to TRBD2. Germline CDR1 is SQVTM and CDR2 is ANQGSEA. This CDR3 contains 13 residues. V shed 3 bases, J shed 10 bases, and the junction held 6 bases outside the gene matches. The CDR3 loop reads CSVDAGGPEELFF. CDR3 DNA sequence: TGCAGCGTTGACGCGGGAGGGCCCGAGGAGCTGTTTTTT.

The genes are TRBV7-8 and TRBJ2-7, with 15 bases lining up with TRBD2. Per germline, CDR1 SGHVS and CDR2 FQNEAQ. With 3 bases clipped from V and 2 bases from J, the junction kept 8 bases outside the gene matches. This CDR3 is built from 18 residues. The DNA for the CDR3 is TGTGCCAGCAGCTTCGGACTAGCGGGAGGGCCAGGGCCCTACGAGCAGTACTTC. Translating it yields CASSFGLAGGPGPYEQYF.

This clonotype has only a few counts. V is TRBV20-1 and J is TRBJ1-2, with 7 bases matching TRBD1. CDR3 length: 14 amino acids. With V trimmed by 6 bases and J by 2 bases, 9 bases remained unmatched. Per germline, CDR1 DFQATT and CDR2 SNEGSKA (reference sequence). CDR3 protein: CSATLTGPNYGYTF. Here the CDR3 DNA reads TGCAGTGCAACCTTGACAGGGCCCAACTATGGCTACACCTTC.

This clonotype was seen a handful of times. The chain couples TRBV20-1 to TRBJ2-2; a possible D gene is TRBD2 (6 bases). This CDR3 spans 14 amino acids. V was trimmed by 5 bases and J by 6 bases, leaving 16 bases between them. The germline V gene encodes CDR1 DFQATT and CDR2 SNEGSKA (reference sequence). The CDR3 reads CSAPRVAVAGELFF. As DNA, the CDR3 is TGCAGTGCTCCTCGAGTAGCGGTCGCCGGGGAGCTGTTTTTT.

Worth noting for this clonotype: It may be a read error: a sequence one base away is much more abundant. The chain uses TRBV4-1 and TRBJ1-1; D is uncertain. CDR1 is MGHRA, CDR2 YSYEKL, per germline. The CDR3 consists of 13 residues. The CDR3 sequence is CAGSNGMNTEAFF. DNA for the CDR3: TGCGCCGGCAGCAACGGGATGAACACTGAAGCTTTCTTT.

This clonotype was counted ten times or more. This rearrangement joins TRBV5-1 to TRBJ2-3, with a possible D match to TRBD1 (6 bases). Deletions cut 7 bases from V and 3 bases from J, with 21 bases between. The CDR3 totals 16 residues. From germline, CDR1 is SGHRS and CDR2 YFSETQ. CDR3 residues: CASWGPNRDGTDTQYF. CDR3 sequence (DNA): TGCGCCAGCTGGGGCCCCAACAGGGACGGAACAGATACGCAGTATTTT.

This clonotype was seen repeatedly, ten times or more. V is TRBV2 and J is TRBJ2-5, with unresolved D. The germline V gene has CDR1 SNHLY and CDR2 FYNNEI. V lost 6 bases, J lost 4 bases, and 15 bases lay in between. The CDR3 spans 14 residues. CDR3 residues: CASRADRVRETQYF. The CDR3 DNA is TGTGCCAGCAGGGCTGACCGTGTGCGAGAGACCCAGTACTTC.

This clonotype was recorded at least ten times. CDR3 coding DNA: TGTGCCAGCAGGGGACAGGGGGCGCGGGAGCAGTACTTC. Translation: CASRGQGAREQYF. The V call is TRBV2, the J call TRBJ2-7, with TRBD1 matching over 12 bases. Germline V gives CDR1 SNHLY, CDR2 FYNNEI. V dropped 6 bases and J dropped 7; count of bases not matched to a gene: 4. This CDR3 region has 13 residues.

This clonotype was detected a few times. The rearrangement links TRBV27 to TRBJ1-6; a weak D match, TRBD1 (5 bases). The germline gives CDR1 MNHEY, CDR2 SMNVEV (reference sequence). The CDR3 length is 17 residues. Trimming pared 5 bases from V and 7 bases from J, leaving 21 bases between. DNA of the CDR3: TGTGCCAGCAGTGTGTCCCCGGGGCCTGCTAGGAATTCACCCCTCCACTTT. Translated, it gives CASSVSPGPARNSPLHF.

The CDR3 region is CASSEEDGTEAFF. The CDR3, as DNA: TGTGCCAGCAGCGAGGAGGACGGCACTGAAGCTTTCTTT. This chain joins TRBV2 and TRBJ1-1; no firm D call. The CDR3 consists of 13 residues. Trimming took off 6 bases at V and 4 bases at J, with 12 bases between the two ends. Germline CDR1 and CDR2: SNHLY and FYNNEI.

To note about this clonotype: The DNA is left out, because the CDR3 cannot be placed on it with certainty; the CDR3 is given as TCRdb lists it. The chain couples TRBV5-1 to TRBJ2-1; the DNA was not compared with TRBD1, the D call given in the table. The CDR3 region is 21 residues in length, termini included. Germline lookup yields CDR1 SGHRS and CDR2 YFSETQ. The CDR3 sequence is CASSFYICSAIIPRGLNEQFF.

The chain has TRBV7-8 and TRBJ1-5, with D possibly matching TRBD1 (6 bases). The CDR3 length is 15 residues. CDR1 is SGHVS, CDR2 FQNEAQ, per germline. V lost 4 bases to trimming and J lost 0 bases, with 10 bases between them. The CDR3 coding sequence is TGTGCCAGCAGCTCCGGGACAACTAGCAATCAGCCCCAGCATTTT. It codes for CASSSGTTSNQPQHF.

The chain uses TRBV28 and TRBJ1-5, with 7 bases aligning to TRBD1. The CDR3 runs 13 residues. Germline CDR1 is MDHEN and CDR2 is SYDVKM. Trimming took 6 bases from V and 14 from J; bases not matched to a gene: 13. CDR3 protein: CASSTPSEGAKHF. DNA of the CDR3: TGTGCCAGCAGCACCCCCTCGGAGGGGGCAAAGCATTTT.

CDR3 loop: CASSGTDRGNEQFF. The DNA for the CDR3 is TGTGCCAGCAGTGGAACGGACAGAGGTAATGAGCAGTTCTTC. The J gene is TRBJ2-1, the V gene TRBV2; the D gene is possibly TRBD1 (6 bases). The CDR3 runs 14 residues. Germline CDR1 SNHLY, CDR2 FYNNEI. V lost 4 bases to trimming and J lost 7 bases, with 14 bases between them.

The rearrangement links TRBV28 to TRBJ1-1; the match to TRBD1 covers 9 bases. This CDR3 comprises 13 residues. Looked up from germline, CDR1 is MDHEN and CDR2 is SYDVKM. The J segment lost 7 bases and the V segment lost 8 bases, leaving 8 bases of the junction unmatched. In DNA, the CDR3 is TGTGCCAGCGGAGGGACAGGGACGATTGAAGCTTTCTTT. As protein: CASGGTGTIEAFF.

As concerns this clonotype: One end of the junction fails to match germline, which may point to a read error. This sequence joins TRBV20-1 and TRBJ2-2; 7 bases are a match to TRBD2. This CDR3 is 15 amino acids long. CDR1 DFQATT and CDR2 SNEGSKA come from the germline V gene (reference sequence). This CDR3 reads CSAPWAGVNTGELVF. The CDR3 coding sequence is TGCAGTGCACCTTGGGCGGGAGTGAACACCGGGGAGCTGGTTTTT.

The sample holds a few counts of this clonotype. The chain combines TRBV30 with TRBJ1-2; D is undetermined. The germline gives CDR1 GTSNPN, CDR2 SVGIG (reference sequence). Trimming removed 0 bases at V and 3 bases at J, with 11 bases between. CDR3 length: 14 residues. CDR3 nucleotides: TGTGCCTGGAGTGTTACCTCCCGGGACTATGGCTACACCTTC. Translated: CAWSVTSRDYGYTF.

This clonotype appeared many times. The V and J genes are TRBV28 and TRBJ2-1, with D hard to call. The germline gives CDR1 MDHEN, CDR2 SYDVKM. CDR3 length equals 17 residues. Trimming took 3 bases from V and 0 from J, leaving 15 bases between them. CDR3 sequence (DNA): TGTGCCAGCAGTTTCCCAGGAGATTACCTCTCCTACAATGAGCAGTTCTTC. Translation: CASSFPGDYLSYNEQFF.

There are many counts of this clonotype. This chain uses TRBV11-2 with TRBJ1-1; the D gene is possibly TRBD1 (6 bases). V gave up 6 bases and J gave up 1 base, with 15 bases separating them. Germline-derived CDR1 and CDR2 are SGHAT and FQNNGV. The CDR3 extends over 15 amino acids. The CDR3 DNA is TGTGCCAGCAGGACACCAGGGGCGGGGAACACTGAAGCTTTCTTT. Its protein is CASRTPGAGNTEAFF.

This clonotype occurred many times. The rearrangement uses TRBV2 and TRBJ1-5, with TRBD1 matching 11 bases. Germline CDR1 is SNHLY and CDR2 is FYNNEI. This CDR3 is built from 15 residues. The trim removed 5 bases at V and 5 bases at J, leaving 5 bases unmatched. The CDR3 loop is CASSSRTGGYQPQHF. DNA of the CDR3: TGTGCCAGCAGTTCTCGGACAGGGGGCTATCAGCCCCAGCATTTT.

This clonotype was picked up many times. The V call is TRBV24-1, the J call TRBJ1-5; D remains unclear. The CDR3 sequence is 14 residues long. The germline V gene has CDR1 KGHDR and CDR2 SFDVKD. Trimming removed 1 base from V and 4 bases from J, with 7 bases in between. CDR3 sequence: CATSDFGVNQPQHF. Here the CDR3 DNA reads TGTGCCACCAGTGATTTCGGGGTGAATCAGCCCCAGCATTTT.

This clonotype has at least ten counts. The J gene is TRBJ2-2, the V gene TRBV28, with 10 bases that match TRBD2. The trim removed 1 base at V and 7 bases at J, leaving 6 bases unmatched. CDR1 is MDHEN, CDR2 SYDVKM, per germline. This CDR3 is built from 16 residues. CDR3 nucleotides: TGTGCCAGCAGTTTATCTAGCGGGAGAAGTATCGGGGAGCTGTTTTTT. This gives the protein CASSLSSGRSIGELFF.

This clonotype appeared many times. The chain joins TRBV2 to TRBJ2-3; no reliable D call. The J call may be wrong; the DNA end is better matched by TRBJ2-7. Germline values: CDR1 SNHLY, CDR2 FYNNEI. The CDR3 sequence is 12 residues long. The CDR3 protein is CASSGLSDTQYF. In nucleotides, the CDR3 is TGTGCCAGCAGTGGCTTATCCGACACGCAGTACTTC.